Shown below are 10 T cell receptor beta chains from a single sample sequenced in a study of graft-versus-host responses after intestinal transplantation. The protocol was immunoSEQ multiplex PCR, while the TCRdb copy is restricted to in-frame clones and leaves out a portion. The sample has about 100,000 clones; roughly 87% are singletons. Their antigen targets remain unknown. This specimen was unstimulated CD4+ T cells sorted from spleen or lymph node cells, taken before transplant. The receptors stem from a human donor who was the organ donor for an intestinal transplant.

V is TRBV4-1 and J is TRBJ1-6, with 10 bases identical to TRBD1. The CDR3 runs to 16 residues. J gave up 9 bases and V 2 bases, and 7 bases lay outside the gene matches. Germline CDR1 MGHRA, CDR2 YSYEKL. CDR3 bases: TGCGCCAGCAGCCAAACTGACAGGGGGCGGGCTTCACCCCTCCACTTT. Translating it yields CASSQTDRGRASPLHF.

The chain recombines TRBV19 with TRBJ2-3; possibly TRBD2 for D (5 bases). The germline V gene has CDR1 LNHDA and CDR2 SQIVND (reference sequence). This CDR3 spans 14 amino acids. The ends were cut back, 5 bases at V and 2 bases at J, with 11 bases in the middle. The CDR3 is CASSPGLFTDTQYF. The CDR3 region has the DNA TGTGCCAGTAGTCCCGGACTGTTCACAGATACGCAGTATTTT.

The chain recombines TRBV4-2 with TRBJ1-3; D is undetermined. Trimming stripped 7 bases from V and 1 base from J, with 14 bases between. Germline CDR1 reads LGHNA; CDR2 reads YNFKEQ. There are 15 residues in the CDR3. CDR3 nucleotides: TGTGCCAGCACCCCCTGGTCAGAGTCTGGAAACACCATATATTTT. It specifies CASTPWSESGNTIYF.

For the CDR3, the DNA is TGTGCCAGCAACGCGGGCGCAGGAGGAGATACGCAGTATTTT. This codes for CASNAGAGGDTQYF. The chain carries TRBV6-6 and TRBJ2-3, with a weak D call TRBD2 (5 bases). CDR3 length equals 14 residues. From germline, CDR1 is MNHNY and CDR2 SVGAGI (reference sequence). The V and J ends lost 7 bases and 5 bases respectively, with 16 bases between them.

The chain uses TRBV30 and TRBJ1-2, with D hard to call. V lost 4 bases and J 0 bases, leaving 9 bases between the germline ends. The CDR3 sequence is 13 residues long. CDR1 is GTSNPN and CDR2 is SVGIG in the germline V gene (reference sequence). The CDR3 sequence: CAWTDQSNYGYTF. The CDR3 DNA follows: TGTGCCTGGACCGACCAGTCTAACTATGGCTACACCTTC. Full variable domain (rest looked up from reference TRBV30 and TRBJ1-2): SQTIHQWPATLVQPVGSPLSLECTVEGTSNPNLYWYRQAAGRGLQLLFYSVGIGQISSEVPQNLSASRPQDRQFILSSKKLLLSDSGFYLCAWTDQSNYGYTFGSGTRLTVV.

This clone was recorded once. CDR3 DNA: TGTGCCAGCAGTTCCTCCTGGGGGGGGGATTATGGCTACACCTTC. This gives the protein CASSSSWGGDYGYTF. The chain uses TRBV28 and TRBJ1-2, with D tentatively TRBD1 (5 bases). Looked up from germline, CDR1 is MDHEN and CDR2 is SYDVKM. The CDR3 spans 15 residues. V dropped 4 bases and J dropped 5 bases, with 17 bases sitting between them.

Only a few counts were recorded for this clone. The chain recombines TRBV7-2 with TRBJ2-7; 13 bases line up with TRBD2. The junction had 6 bases not matched to a gene; V was cut back by 10 bases and J by 0 bases. Germline lookup yields CDR1 SGHTA and CDR2 FQGNSA. The CDR3 totals 15 residues. In DNA, the CDR3 is TGTGCCACCCAACTAGCGGGGGGGAGCTCCTACGAGCAGTACTTC. Protein sequence: CATQLAGGSSYEQYF.

The chain uses TRBV19 and TRBJ1-5, with D hard to call. The CDR3 runs 14 residues. CDR1 is LNHDA and CDR2 is SQIVND in the germline V gene (reference sequence). Deletions cut 0 bases from V and 0 bases from J, with 3 bases between. This chain's CDR3 is CASSIDNSNQPQHF. The CDR3 nucleotides are TGTGCCAGTAGTATAGATAATAGCAATCAGCCCCAGCATTTT.

This sequence joins TRBV19 and TRBJ1-4; D call uncertain. Trimming removed 3 bases from V and 1 base from J, with 12 bases in between. The CDR3 loop spans 16 amino acids. Germline V gene sequence: CDR1 LNHDA, CDR2 SQIVND (reference sequence). The CDR3 nucleotides are TGTGCCAGTAGTATGCAGAAGGAACTAACTAATGAAAAACTGTTTTTT. It encodes CASSMQKELTNEKLFF.

The V call is TRBV19, the J call TRBJ1-2, with TRBD1 matching 10 bases. The germline V gene has CDR1 LNHDA and CDR2 SQIVND (reference sequence). CDR3 length: 15 amino acids. Trimming removed 2 bases from V and 6 bases from J; junction bases left unmatched: 6. CDR3: CASSIRGQGIDGYTF. The DNA of the CDR3 is TGTGCCAGTAGTATAAGGGGACAGGGGATCGATGGCTACACCTTC.